This T cell receptor beta chain was recorded in a study of shared clonotypes between healthy human individuals. Study conclusions and caveats: An anticipated effect of sequencing depth on clonotype sharing among donors was recognized. Estimated clonotype richness was generally higher in naive than memory subsets. Relative to their counterparts shared across all four donors, non-shared clonotypes exhibited diminished generation probabilities.

V was shortened by 1 base and J by 0 bases, with 6 bases between the two germline ends. The CDR3 is 14 amino acids. Germline assignment: CDR1 SGHRS and CDR2 YFSETQ. Comments on this clone: Its antigen is unidentified.

The DNA input per sorted-subset replicate PCR was 200 ng, corresponding to some 30,000 T cell genomes. Generated by immunoSEQ multiplex PCR, the TCRdb table keeps only in-frame clones and is missing some. Seen here are about 340,000 clones, less than 75% observed once, and the top ten hold roughly a tenth. This chain uses TRBV5-1 with TRBJ2-3; D ambiguous. The clonotype originates from a man younger than 40 in good health. The material sequenced was memory CD4+ T cells sorted from blood. Regarding subset: CD45RA-negative fraction. The CDR3 region is CASSLSSSTDTQYF. The DNA of the CDR3 is TGCGCCAGCAGCTTGTCCTCTAGCACAGATACGCAGTATTTT.